These 27 T cell receptor delta chains share one sample of origin, sequenced in a study of gamma-delta chains in newborns, infants, children (dated by TCRdb to between 2018 and 2021). The data were produced on an Illumina MiSeq. TCRdb reran clone calling on the public reads with CATT; rows sharing one DNA sequence were then combined. This sample holds some 3,000 delta-chain clones; under 1.5% were observed only once. The leading ten clones occupy around a fifth of the sample. Sequenced material: blood. The receptors here all came from a child who was a newborn, infant or young child, either healthy, febrile or measles-vaccinated (not recorded which).

In its sample, this clone ranks as medium-sized. This may come from a read error, since a much larger clone is one base off. The chain couples TRDV2 to TRDJ2; 11 bases agree with TRDD3. The germline V gene encodes CDR1 GEAIGNYY and CDR2 EKD. The CDR3 consists of 19 residues. The ends lost 5 bases at V and 0 bases at J; junction bases unmatched: 13. This chain's CDR3 is CACGRLGDKDPALTAQLFF. CDR3 coding DNA: TGTGCCTGTGGTAGACTGGGGGATAAGGACCCAGCTTTGACAGCACAACTCTTCTTT.

Points on this clone: This probably arose from a read error, given a far larger clone one base away. This chain connects TRDV2 to TRDJ3, with TRDD3 matching over 8 bases. The germline V gene has CDR1 GEAIGNYY and CDR2 EKD. This CDR3 is built from 23 residues. The CDR3: CACDAIITGGLRKSSWGTRQMFF. The DNA of the CDR3 is TGTGCCTGTGACGCGATCATTACTGGGGGTCTGAGGAAGAGCTCCTGGGGCACCCGACAGATGTTTTTC.

The sample holds a few counts of this clone. TCRdb assigns this DNA the protein of a much larger clone, which departs from its translation at residue 4; this likely reflects a read error, and the protein shown comes from translating the DNA. This chain connects TRDV2 to TRDJ3; 12 bases fit TRDD3. CDR1 is GEAIGNYY, CDR2 EKD, per germline. This CDR3 is 18 amino acids long. CDR3 in amino acids: CACNTGGYSSWDTRQMFF. CDR3 DNA: TGTGCCTGTAACACTGGGGGATACAGCTCCTGGGACACCCGACAGATGTTTTTC.

This clone is categorized as medium-sized. Since a much larger clone is just one base distant, this may be a read error. The sample contains more than one DNA sequence encoding this CDR3. The chain has TRDV2 and TRDJ2; 10 positions match TRDD3. This CDR3 is built from 17 residues. Unmatched junction bases numbered 6, after V lost 3 bases and J lost 0 bases. CDR1 is GEAIGNYY and CDR2 is EKD in the germline V gene. The CDR3 DNA reads as TGTGCCTGTGACTCGGTCACTGGGGGATCTTTGACAGCACAACTCTTCTTT. This codes for CACDSVTGGSLTAQLFF.

The chain recombines TRDV2 with TRDJ3; TRDD3 aligns across 12 bases. The CDR3 length is 18 residues. Germline V lookup: CDR1 GEAIGNYY, CDR2 EKD. J lost 3 bases, V lost 3 bases, and 5 bases had no gene match. The CDR3 here is CACDLLGDTSWDTRQMFF. The CDR3 nucleotides read TGTGCCTGTGACCTACTGGGGGATACAAGCTGGGACACCCGACAGATGTTTTTC.

As to this clone: TCRdb's entry gives the protein of a much larger clone, which mismatches this DNA's translation at residue 13, likely from a read error; the protein reported here is translated from the DNA. V gene TRDV2 combines with J gene TRDJ1, with 13 bases fitting TRDD3. CDR1 is GEAIGNYY, CDR2 EKD, per germline. CDR3 size: 18 residues. V dropped 0 bases and J dropped 4; count of bases not matched to a gene: 10. The CDR3: CACDTVGTGGYVGDKLIF. The CDR3 DNA is TGTGCCTGTGACACCGTCGGTACTGGGGGATACGTTGGCGATAAACTCATCTTT.

As for this clone: A read error is likely here: a far larger clone is one base away. Other nucleotide sequences from this sample produce the same CDR3. The V and J genes are TRDV2 and TRDJ3, with TRDD3 matching over 10 bases. The CDR3 extends over 17 amino acids. Germline assignment: CDR1 GEAIGNYY and CDR2 EKD. The CDR3 DNA reads as TGTGCCTGCGACACCGCTGGGGGATACTGGGACACCCGACAGATGTTTTTC. Translation: CACDTAGGYWDTRQMFF.

As for this clone: The protein given by TCRdb reflects a much larger clone and differs at residue 4 from this DNA's translation, likely from a read error; the protein shown is the DNA's translation. This sequence joins TRDV3 and TRDJ2, with 7 bases matching TRDD3. The CDR3 is made up of 14 amino acids. Germline CDR1 reads TVYSNPD; CDR2 reads GDNSRS (reference sequence). CDR3 sequence reads: CAYRGITLTAQLFF. CDR3 nucleotides: TGTGCTTACCGGGGGATCACTTTGACAGCACAACTCTTCTTT.

As to this clone: The protein TCRdb lists belongs to a much larger clone and differs from this DNA's translation at residue 11, which points to a read error; the protein shown is made from the DNA. The chain is built from TRDV2 and TRDJ3; TRDD3 matches 9 bases. The length of the CDR3 is 17 residues. Germline assignment: CDR1 GEAIGNYY and CDR2 EKD. DNA for the CDR3: TGTGCCTGTGACGAGGTGGGGGATAGCTGGGAAACCCGACAGATGTTTTTC. It encodes CACDEVGDSWETRQMFF.

CDR3 amino acids: CACEPTGGYISSWDTRPMFF. As DNA, the CDR3 is TGTGCCTGTGAACCTACTGGGGGATATATAAGCTCCTGGGACACCCGCCCGATGTTTTTC. The chain recombines TRDV2 with TRDJ3; 11 bases align to TRDD3. Germline V gene lookup returns CDR1 GEAIGNYY and CDR2 EKD. V lost 4 bases to trimming and J lost 18 bases; unmatched junction nucleotides: 28. This CDR3 spans 20 amino acids.

This clone appeared a few times. A far bigger clonotype differs at one base, so this is likely a read error. The sample carries other DNA sequences with the same CDR3. This CDR3 reads CACDTAGYITSWDTRQMFF. In DNA form, the CDR3 reads TGTGCCTGTGACACGGCGGGATACATTACCTCTTGGGACACCCGACAGATGTTTTTC. The chain links TRDV2 to TRDJ3; TRDD3 matches 7 bases. CDR3 size: 19 residues. The ends lost 1 base at V and 4 bases at J; junction bases unmatched: 12. Germline V gene sequence: CDR1 GEAIGNYY, CDR2 EKD.

This clone was seen more than once but under ten times. A far larger clone lies a single base away; this is likely a read error. The chain couples TRDV2 to TRDJ1; TRDD3 agrees at 12 bases. Germline trimming cut 2 bases from V and 4 bases from J; bases unmatched to any gene: 4. The CDR3 consists of 15 residues. Germline-derived CDR1 and CDR2 are GEAIGNYY and EKD. The CDR3 region is CACDNLGDTIDKLIF. As DNA, the CDR3 is TGTGCCTGTGACAACCTGGGGGATACGATCGATAAACTCATCTTT.

For this clone: A single base is all that separates this from a far larger clone, so a read error is likely. Other DNA sequences from this sample encode an identical CDR3 as well. CDR3 sequence reads: CACDTGGYSSWDTRQMFF. CDR3 coding DNA: TGTGCCTGCGACACCGGAGGATACAGCTCCTGGGACACCCGACAGATGTTTTTC. The chain combines TRDV2 with TRDJ3, with D perhaps matching TRDD3 (6 bases). This CDR3 has 18 amino acids. From germline, CDR1 is GEAIGNYY and CDR2 EKD.

This clone was seen only a few times. This rearrangement joins TRDV2 to TRDJ3, with 7 bases identical to TRDD3. CDR1 and CDR2 (germline): GEAIGNYY, EKD. This CDR3 has 18 residues. V shed 1 base, J shed 0 bases, and the junction held 5 bases outside the gene matches. The DNA for the CDR3 is TGTGCCTGTGACACTGGGGGAATAAGCTCCTGGGACACCCGACAGATGTTTTTC. This gives the protein CACDTGGISSWDTRQMFF.

In its sample, this clone was seen a few times. With a much larger clone just one base away, this may be a read error. The rearrangement links TRDV2 to TRDJ3; tentative D call: TRDD3 (6 bases). The CDR3 consists of 16 residues. In germline, CDR1 is GEAIGNYY, CDR2 EKD. The chain's CDR3 is CACDSLFSWGTRQMFF. The CDR3, as DNA: TGTGCCTGTGACTCCCTCTTCTCCTGGGGCACCCGACAGATGTTTTTC.

This clone occurred a few times. The TCRdb protein comes from a much larger clone and disagrees with this DNA's translation at residue 4, likely due to a read error; the protein given here is derived from the DNA. The chain uses TRDV2 and TRDJ1; TRDD3 matches at 12 bases. CDR3 length equals 17 residues. Losses at the gene ends were 5 bases for V and 0 bases for J; bases not matched to a gene: 9. The V gene's germline CDR1 is GEAIGNYY and CDR2 EKD. As DNA, the CDR3 is TGTGCCTGTGGTCTCTGGGGGATACGCGGGTACACCGATAAACTCATCTTT. Translating gives CACGLWGIRGYTDKLIF.

Worth noting for this clone: TCRdb lists the protein of a much larger clone for this DNA, which differs at residue 5, so this is likely a read error; the protein given here is translated from the DNA itself. V is TRDV2 and J is TRDJ3, with 12 bases fitting TRDD3. The CDR3 consists of 19 residues. Germline V gene sequence: CDR1 GEAIGNYY, CDR2 EKD. Trimming at V came to 3 bases and at J to 0 bases, leaving 5 bases not matched to a gene. This chain's CDR3 is CACDAWGIRSSWDTRQMFF. The DNA for the CDR3 is TGTGCCTGTGACGCCTGGGGGATACGCAGCTCCTGGGACACCCGACAGATGTTTTTC.

This clone ranks as medium-sized. This may be a read error, as it is one base from a much larger clone. This chain connects TRDV2 to TRDJ3, with 11 positions matching TRDD3. Looked up from germline, CDR1 is GEAIGNYY and CDR2 is EKD. Germline trimming cut 3 bases from V and 0 bases from J; bases unmatched to any gene: 6. The CDR3 length is 19 residues. The CDR3 protein is CACDFVLGDISWDTRQMFF. CDR3 nucleotide sequence: TGTGCCTGTGACTTCGTACTGGGGGATATCTCCTGGGACACCCGACAGATGTTTTTC.

This clone came up a few times. This likely reflects a read error, since a far larger clone is one base away. The same CDR3 can be traced to other DNA sequences in this sample. The chain combines TRDV2 with TRDJ3; 7 bases are shared with TRDD3. V lost 4 bases and J lost 0; bases outside the gene matches: 8. This CDR3 has 18 amino acids. The germline gives CDR1 GEAIGNYY, CDR2 EKD. CDR3 sequence reads: CACEPGGKSSWDTRQMFF. CDR3 sequence (DNA): TGTGCCTGTGAGCCTGGGGGGAAAAGCTCCTGGGACACCCGACAGATGTTTTTC.

This clone is medium-sized within its sample. The chain has TRDV2 and TRDJ3; 11 bases are a match to TRDD3. Per the germline V gene, CDR1 is GEAIGNYY and CDR2 is EKD. This CDR3 is 18 amino acids long. Trimming removed 2 bases from V and 0 bases from J; junction bases left unmatched: 2. CDR3 sequence (DNA): TGTGCCTGTGACAAATGGGGGATACGCTCCTGGGACACCCGACAGATGTTTTTC. This sequence encodes CACDKWGIRSWDTRQMFF.

As regards this clone: Since a far larger clone is one base different, this is likely a read error. Other DNA sequences in the sample encode the same CDR3. The genes are TRDV2 and TRDJ3; 9 bases map to TRDD3. Looked up from germline, CDR1 is GEAIGNYY and CDR2 is EKD. The CDR3 extends over 15 amino acids. Unmatched junction bases numbered 5, after V lost 2 bases and J lost 10 bases. DNA of the CDR3: TGTGCCTGTGACAGGGGATACGCGGATACCCGACAGATGTTTTTC. Its translation is CACDRGYADTRQMFF.

With respect to this clone: This likely came from a read error, as a far larger clone is one base away. The sample contains more than one DNA sequence encoding this CDR3. The chain is built from TRDV2 and TRDJ3, with a weak D call TRDD3 (6 bases). CDR1 is GEAIGNYY and CDR2 is EKD in the germline V gene. CDR3 length: 18 residues. V lost 0 bases to trimming and J lost 0 bases, with 11 bases between them. This chain's CDR3 is CACDTWGPGSWDTRQMFF. The CDR3 DNA sequence: TGTGCCTGTGACACCTGGGGGCCTGGCTCCTGGGACACCCGACAGATGTTTTTC.

In its sample, this clone is medium-sized. One end of the junction is discordant with germline, which a read error may explain. The chain combines TRDV3 with TRDJ2; D not certain. Germline V gene lookup returns CDR1 TVYSNPD and CDR2 GDNSRS (reference sequence). The CDR3 runs 15 residues. CDR3 sequence: CAFSSGPFLAAQLFF. The CDR3, as DNA: TGTGCCTTTAGTAGCGGACCCTTTTTGGCAGCACAACTCTTCTTT. Drawing the rest from reference TRDV3 and TRDJ2, the complete variable domain is CDKVTQSSPDQTVASGSEVVLLCTYDTVYSNPDLFWYRIRPDYSFQFVFYGDNSRSEGADFTQGRFSVKHILTQKAFHLVISPVRTEDSATYYCAFSSGPFLAAQLFFGKGTQLIVEP.

As regards this clone: This is likely an artifact of a read error, given a far larger clone one base away. The same CDR3 can be traced to other DNA sequences in this sample. The chain is built from TRDV2 and TRDJ3; 12 bases are a match to TRDD3. This CDR3 is 20 amino acids long. Germline lookup yields CDR1 GEAIGNYY and CDR2 EKD. The CDR3 sequence: CACDTFTAGGYAWDTRQMFF. CDR3 nucleotides: TGCGCCTGTGACACTTTTACCGCTGGGGGATACGCCTGGGACACCCGACAGATGTTTTTC.

In regard to this clone: The likely explanation is a read error, given a far larger clone one base away. The same CDR3 also results from other DNA sequences found in this sample. V usage is TRDV2 and J usage is TRDJ3; D is possibly TRDD3 (6 bases). Germline-derived CDR1 and CDR2 are GEAIGNYY and EKD. The length of the CDR3 is 18 residues. In nucleotides, the CDR3 is TGTGCCTGTGACACCCTGGGGCCCGATCCTGGGGACACCCGGCAGATGTTTTTC. Its translation: CACDTLGPDPGDTRQMFF.

In its sample, this clone was seen a few times. The mismatch at residue 12 between this DNA's translation and the TCRdb protein of a much larger clone likely reflects a read error; the protein shown is translated from the DNA. This rearrangement joins TRDV2 to TRDJ3, with D maybe TRDD3 (6 bases). CDR1 is GEAIGNYY and CDR2 is EKD in the germline V gene. The CDR3 has 19 residues. CDR3 amino acids: CACDTVGVPSSRDTRQMFF. The CDR3 DNA sequence: TGTGCCTGTGACACCGTGGGGGTCCCAAGCTCCCGGGACACCCGACAGATGTTTTTC.

As concerns this clone: This DNA's translation and the protein TCRdb lists, from a much larger clone, do not match at residue 3, likely due to a read error; the protein shown is translated from the DNA. The gene calls are TRDV3 and TRDJ3; the match to TRDD3 covers 11 bases. With 5 bases clipped from V and 0 bases from J, the junction kept 3 bases outside the gene matches. The CDR3 runs to 16 residues. Germline-derived CDR1 and CDR2 are TVYSNPD and GDNSRS (reference sequence). As DNA, the CDR3 is TGTGCCCTTACTGGGGGATACTCCTGGGACACCCGACAGATGTTTTTC. This encodes CALTGGYSWDTRQMFF.